These 3 T cell receptor beta chains were sequenced from one sample in a study of post-analysis software for immune sequencing data. Whole-study results and caveats: TRBV segments more frequent in patients than in controls numbered about 5 and included TRBV5-6, TRBV5-1 and TRBV20-1.

Antigens for these TCRs are unknown. Carried by the TCR beta cDNA libraries were unique molecular identifiers. TCRdb reprocessed the PCR reads with MiXCR, giving one entry per CDR3 protein. In the table there are fewer than 850,000 distinct CDR3 sequences, around 27% of which are singletons. The sample comprised blood. The receptors were sampled from a girl aged 5 to 17 with multiple sclerosis.

The chain couples TRBV20-1 to TRBJ2-7, with D possibly TRBD1 on 5 matching bases. With 3 bases removed from V and 3 bases from J, the gap between germline ends came to 15 bases. The germline CDR1 and CDR2 sequences are DFQATT and SNEGSKA (reference sequence). This CDR3 spans 14 amino acids. The DNA for the CDR3 is TGCAGTGCTAGTTTGTCAGGGATGGGCTACGAGCAGTACTTC. It encodes CSASLSGMGYEQYF.

This chain links TRBV21-1 with TRBJ2-7. TRBV21-1 is tagged as a pseudogene. This CDR3 is built from 9 residues. The CDR3 here is CASRWEQYF. CDR3 bases: TGTGCCAGCAGGTGGGAGCAGTACTTC.

This sequence joins TRBV20-1 and TRBJ2-3, with D possibly being TRBD1 (6 bases). V was trimmed by 1 base and J by 0 bases, leaving 14 bases between them. CDR1 DFQATT and CDR2 SNEGSKA come from the germline V gene (reference sequence). This CDR3 is built from 16 residues. The CDR3 reads CSARAYGQQSTDTQYF. Here the CDR3 DNA reads TGCAGTGCTAGAGCCTACGGACAGCAAAGCACAGATACGCAGTATTTT.